This T cell receptor beta chain originates from a study of tumor-infiltrating lymphocytes in primary liver carcinoma. For the study at large: Men and women, 30 to 69 years of age, made up the patients.

RNA and DNA were co-extracted from roughly 20-30 mg of unsorted bulk tissue. The patients had histopathologically diagnosed primary liver carcinoma, and their disease was treated by surgical resection. At sampling, these chronic HBV carriers had received no treatment. CDR3 size: 16 residues. Trimming took 1 base from V and 8 from J; bases not matched to a gene: 6. Looked up from germline, CDR1 is SGHAT and CDR2 is FQNNGV. A constant-region primer primed TCR beta cDNA synthesis from 400 to 550 ng of total RNA. Modified slightly, ARM-PCR produced TCR beta libraries over three nested multiplex PCR rounds. Rounds one and two of PCR, each of roughly 10 cycles, were primed with TRBV1-TRBV30 forward primers and a C-beta reverse primer. TCRdb re-called the multiplex PCR reads through MiXCR, storing one row per CDR3 protein. The sample lists around 120,000 distinct CDR3 sequences, around 60% occurring once.

This TCR derives from a woman aged 55-70 years with primary liver carcinoma and hepatitis B virus infection. The specimen sequenced was liver tumor tissue from sampling region 1. Subset defined: tumor region T1, superior pole. V is TRBV11-2 and J is TRBJ1-4, with TRBD1 identical over 11 bases. The CDR3, as DNA: TGTGCCAGCAGCTTAGGCGCCGGGACAGGGGGAGAAAAACTGTTTTTT. Translated: CASSLGAGTGGEKLFF.